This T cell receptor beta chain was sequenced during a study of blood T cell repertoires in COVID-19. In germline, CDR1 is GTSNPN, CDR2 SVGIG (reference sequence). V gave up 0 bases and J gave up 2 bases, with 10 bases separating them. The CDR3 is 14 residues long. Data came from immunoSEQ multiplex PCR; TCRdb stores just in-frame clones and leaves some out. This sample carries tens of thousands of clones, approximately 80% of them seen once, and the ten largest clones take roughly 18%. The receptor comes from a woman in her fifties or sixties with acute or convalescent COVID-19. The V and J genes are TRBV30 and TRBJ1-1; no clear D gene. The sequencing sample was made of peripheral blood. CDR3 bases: TGTGCCTGGAGTGTTACCAGGTTTAACACTGAAGCTTTCTTT. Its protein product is CAWSVTRFNTEAFF.